Following are 17 T cell receptor beta chains from one sample sequenced in a study of technical replicates of blood from a handful of donors. Sequencing used immunoSEQ multiplex PCR; TCRdb keeps in-frame clones, though not all of them. The sample has about 16,000 clones, around nine tenths seen once. Source material: PBMCs. The receptor set was obtained from a human donor in good health.

The V call is TRBV30, the J call TRBJ2-5; D possibly corresponds to TRBD2 (6 bases). Trimming cost V 4 bases and J 4 bases, with 10 bases left between them. The CDR3 totals 12 residues. Germline loops: CDR1 GTSNPN, CDR2 SVGIG (reference sequence). The CDR3 DNA reads as TGTGCCTGGAATGCGGGAACAGAGACCCAGTACTTC. It codes for CAWNAGTETQYF.

The rearrangement links TRBV10-3 to TRBJ2-6; maybe TRBD2 (6 bases). V lost 0 bases to trimming and J lost 2 bases, with 11 bases between them. Per germline, CDR1 ENHRY and CDR2 SYGVKD. The CDR3 loop spans 17 amino acids. Here the CDR3 DNA reads TGTGCCATCAGTGAGTCCTCCGGGGGTCCTGGGGCCAACGTCCTGACTTTC. Translated, it gives CAISESSGGPGANVLTF.

The CDR3 reads CASSKGREASGDTGELFF. The CDR3 DNA sequence: TGTGCCAGCAGCAAAGGAAGGGAGGCTAGCGGGGACACCGGGGAGCTGTTTTTT. The V call is TRBV21-1, the J call TRBJ2-2; TRBD2 is the table's D call and was not checked against the DNA. TRBV21-1 is assigned pseudogene status. The CDR3 spans 18 residues.

V gene TRBV5-1 combines with J gene TRBJ1-1; TRBD1 is a possible D gene (5 bases). V was clipped by 4 bases and J by 4 bases, with 14 bases between them. Germline V lookup: CDR1 SGHRS, CDR2 YFSETQ. CDR3 length equals 14 residues. The CDR3 sequence: CASSDQGSGTEAFF. CDR3 sequence (DNA): TGCGCCAGCAGCGATCAGGGCTCTGGCACTGAAGCTTTCTTT.

The chain combines TRBV6-1 with TRBJ2-2, with D perhaps TRBD1 (6 bases). Trimming removed 2 bases from V and 8 bases from J, with 9 bases in between. The CDR3 extends over 13 amino acids. In germline, CDR1 is MNHNS, CDR2 SASEGT. The CDR3 spells CASSERGHGELFF. The CDR3 DNA reads as TGTGCCAGCAGTGAAAGGGGACATGGGGAGCTGTTTTTT.

The J gene is TRBJ2-2, the V gene TRBV19, with 7 bases that match TRBD1. CDR1 is LNHDA, CDR2 SQIVND, per germline (reference sequence). CDR3 length: 15 amino acids. V trimming: 6 bases; J trimming: 4 bases; junction bases outside the gene matches: 8. The DNA for the CDR3 is TGTGCCAGTAGAGCCGCAGGGGGTAGCACCGGGGAGCTGTTTTTT. It encodes CASRAAGGSTGELFF.

The chain carries TRBV21-1 and TRBJ1-5; the DNA was not used to check the table's D call, TRBD1. TRBV21-1 is shown as a pseudogene. This CDR3 has 16 amino acids. In DNA form, the CDR3 reads TGTGCCAGCAGGACCGACAGTATGCGAAGCAATCAGCCCCAGCATTTT. Translating gives CASRTDSMRSNQPQHF.

This chain joins TRBV6-1 and TRBJ2-4, with a possible D match to TRBD1 (6 bases). V shed 5 bases and J shed 2 bases, with 10 bases lying between them. The germline V gene encodes CDR1 MNHNS and CDR2 SASEGT. The CDR3 sequence is 14 residues long. In nucleotides, the CDR3 is TGTGCCAGCAGTTCACAGGGACCCAAAAACATTCAGTACTTC. This translates into CASSSQGPKNIQYF.

The J gene is TRBJ1-2, the V gene TRBV18; D perhaps matches TRBD1 (5 bases). Germline CDR1 reads KGHSH; CDR2 reads LQKENI. Trimming removed 2 bases at V and 3 bases at J, with 7 bases between. The CDR3 is made up of 13 amino acids. The CDR3 is CASSPGGDYGYTF. CDR3 bases: TGTGCCAGCTCACCAGGGGGGGACTATGGCTACACCTTC.

This chain connects TRBV19 to TRBJ2-7, with 12 bases aligning to TRBD2. The ends lost 5 bases at V and 7 bases at J; junction bases unmatched: 9. CDR1 and CDR2 from the germline V gene are LNHDA and SQIVND (reference sequence). The CDR3 sequence is 15 residues long. The CDR3 region is CASSAGLAGLGEQYF. CDR3 sequence (DNA): TGTGCCAGTAGTGCAGGACTAGCGGGACTGGGGGAGCAGTACTTC.

This chain uses TRBV27 with TRBJ2-7, with D perhaps TRBD1 (5 bases). Germline CDR1 is MNHEY and CDR2 is SMNVEV (reference sequence). CDR3 size: 15 residues. V was trimmed by 5 bases and J by 0 bases, leaving 14 bases between them. CDR3 coding DNA: TGTGCCAGCAGTAACGCCTGGGGCGCCTCCTACGAGCAGTACTTC. Amino acids: CASSNAWGASYEQYF.

This chain links TRBV6-9 with TRBJ2-1; D gene ambiguous. Germline CDR1 and CDR2: MNHGY and SVAAGI. V was clipped by 4 bases and J by 2 bases, with 12 bases between them. This CDR3 is 15 amino acids long. The CDR3 loop reads CASSFWRIPYNEQFF. As DNA, the CDR3 is TGTGCCAGCAGTTTCTGGCGGATTCCCTACAATGAGCAGTTCTTC.

This chain connects TRBV5-4 to TRBJ1-5; D is unresolved. Trimming pared 4 bases from V and 0 bases from J, leaving 11 bases between. Germline V gene sequence: CDR1 SGHNT, CDR2 YYREEE (reference sequence). This CDR3 is built from 15 residues. In DNA, the CDR3 is TGTGCCAGCAGCACGCAGGAAAATAGCAATCAGCCCCAGCATTTT. It specifies CASSTQENSNQPQHF.

There are a few counts of this clone. J is TRBJ2-7 and V is TRBV30; D uncertain. Germline values: CDR1 GTSNPN, CDR2 SVGIG (reference sequence). The CDR3 spans 11 residues. Trimming took 4 bases from V and 4 from J, leaving 8 bases between them. The CDR3 spells CAWKRLYEQYF. CDR3 in DNA: TGTGCCTGGAAGAGATTGTACGAGCAGTACTTC.

The chain joins TRBV6-6 to TRBJ2-1; TRBD2 matches at 12 bases. The J segment lost 6 bases and the V segment lost 5 bases, leaving 8 bases of the junction unmatched. Germline V CDR1 and CDR2: MNHNY, SVGAGI (reference sequence). The CDR3 is 16 residues long. The CDR3 sequence is CASSVSTSGRGNEQFF. In DNA form, the CDR3 reads TGTGCCAGCAGTGTCTCGACTAGCGGGAGAGGCAATGAGCAGTTCTTC.

The chain has TRBV5-1 and TRBJ2-2; TRBD2 matches 9 bases. This CDR3 comprises 15 residues. Germline assignment: CDR1 SGHRS and CDR2 YFSETQ. V lost 0 bases, J lost 6 bases, and 3 bases stayed unmatched. The CDR3 here is CASSLGLAGSGELFF. DNA of the CDR3: TGCGCCAGCAGCTTGGGGCTAGCGGGATCCGGGGAGCTGTTTTTT.

This chain connects TRBV10-1 to TRBJ1-3; D is possibly TRBD1 (6 bases). From germline, CDR1 is WNHNN and CDR2 SYGVQD (reference sequence). The CDR3 is 13 amino acids. Trimming removed 5 bases from V and 4 bases from J, with 9 bases in between. In DNA form, the CDR3 reads TGCGCCAGCAGTCGGACAGAGGGAAACACCATATATTTT. Its translation is CASSRTEGNTIYF.